The 9 T cell receptor beta chains below come from one sample, sequenced in a study of blood T cells in healthy people across ages. A second PCR of 7 to 11 cycles used a sample-barcoded 5' primer and a J-beta primer mix. TCRdb independently ran MiXCR on the 5' RACE reads; one entry per CDR3 protein. The sample carries some 1.6 million distinct CDR3 sequences, almost 35% recorded once. The sequenced sample consisted of blood. The receptors were gathered from a woman aged 25 to 39 in good health.

The CDR3, as DNA: TGTGCCAGCAGCTCGGACAGCCTCTCTGGGGCCAACGTCCTGACTTTC. It is translated as CASSSDSLSGANVLTF. The rearrangement uses TRBV7-9 and TRBJ2-6; perhaps TRBD1 as D (6 bases). The germline CDR1 and CDR2 sequences are SEHNR and FQNEAQ (reference sequence). The CDR3 is made up of 16 amino acids. Trimming removed 4 bases from V and 0 bases from J, with 10 bases in between.

This clonotype was observed many times. This sequence joins TRBV7-9 and TRBJ2-1; no firm D call. V gave up 0 bases and J gave up 2 bases, with 23 bases separating them. CDR3 length equals 20 residues. CDR1 and CDR2 (germline): SEHNR, FQNEAQ (reference sequence). CDR3 in amino acids: CASSLARIVSTYPTYNEQFF. DNA of the CDR3: TGTGCCAGCAGCTTAGCGCGGATAGTCTCCACGTATCCTACCTACAATGAGCAGTTCTTC.

V gene TRBV12-3 or TRBV12-4 combines with J gene TRBJ2-1; 14 positions agree with TRBD2. This CDR3 contains 16 residues. Trimming cost V 6 bases and J 2 bases; bases outside gene matches: 3. The CDR3 sequence is CASSSTSGGAYNEQFF. CDR3 DNA: TGTGCCAGCAGCTCGACTAGCGGGGGGGCCTACAATGAGCAGTTCTTC.

The chain uses TRBV12-3 or TRBV12-4 and TRBJ1-1, with a weak D call TRBD1 (5 bases). The V end lost 7 bases, the J end lost 5 bases, and 14 bases lay between the germline ends. The CDR3 spans 13 residues. The chain's CDR3 is CASTDGGGTEAFF. The CDR3 DNA reads as TGTGCCAGCACCGACGGGGGAGGGACTGAAGCTTTCTTT.

This chain links TRBV20-1 with TRBJ2-5; 7 bases match TRBD2. CDR3 length: 13 residues. V shed 7 bases, J shed 2 bases, and the junction held 7 bases outside the gene matches. Germline values: CDR1 DFQATT, CDR2 SNEGSKA (reference sequence). The CDR3 coding sequence is TGCAGTGTACCGACTAGCCAACAAGAGACCCAGTACTTC. It codes for CSVPTSQQETQYF.

J is TRBJ2-7 and V is TRBV6-2 or TRBV6-3, with TRBD2 matching 8 bases. Trimming took 5 bases from V and 0 from J; bases not matched to a gene: 9. In germline, CDR1 is MNHEY, CDR2 SVGEGT. The CDR3 sequence is 16 residues long. The CDR3 sequence: CASSPGLVIYSYEQYF. The CDR3 nucleotides are TGTGCCAGCAGTCCGGGACTAGTGATATACTCCTACGAGCAGTACTTC.

The V and J genes are TRBV5-1 and TRBJ2-3; D is unclear. V lost 4 bases to trimming and J lost 4 bases, with 13 bases between them. CDR3 length: 14 residues. The V gene's germline CDR1 is SGHRS and CDR2 YFSETQ. The CDR3 DNA follows: TGCGCCAGCAGCCTTGCGGAGAGCGCAGATACGCAGTATTTT. This sequence encodes CASSLAESADTQYF.

This clonotype has just a few counts. This chain links TRBV20-1 with TRBJ2-1; 8 bases line up with TRBD2. Germline trimming cut 4 bases from V and 0 bases from J; bases unmatched to any gene: 8. CDR1 is DFQATT and CDR2 is SNEGSKA in the germline V gene (reference sequence). There are 16 residues in the CDR3. DNA of the CDR3: TGCAGTGCTACCCAATATAGCGGGGTCTCCTACAATGAGCAGTTCTTC. Protein product: CSATQYSGVSYNEQFF.

The rearrangement joins TRBV20-1 to TRBJ2-5; D is unresolved. In germline, CDR1 is DFQATT, CDR2 SNEGSKA (reference sequence). The CDR3 runs to 12 residues. V was trimmed by 3 bases and J by 4 bases, leaving 9 bases between them. CDR3 DNA: TGCAGTGCTAGCCGCAGCCTAGAGACCCAGTACTTC. Translating it yields CSASRSLETQYF.